The 26 T cell receptor beta chains below all came from one sample that was sequenced in a study of human T cells and chemical hapten exposure. Time point of the sample: patch test 1, 2 weeks after DPC sensitization. Specified treatment: therapeutic diphenylcyclopropenone sensitization with weekly scalp DPC. TCRdb processed the RACE reads anew with MiXCR; each CDR3 protein has one entry. The profile shows 150,000 to 200,000 distinct CDR3 sequences, 13% to 15% of them singletons. The source material was whole blood, sampled in connection with sensitization to the hapten diphenylcyclopropenone (DPC). The receptors come from a woman aged 25 to 39 with alopecia areata. Some clones in this sample may be carry-over from other donors' samples.

This clonotype has a count of ten or more. The V and J genes are TRBV6-2 or TRBV6-3 and TRBJ1-1; 10 nucleotides line up with TRBD1. There are 14 residues in the CDR3. V lost 6 bases, J lost 3 bases, and 4 bases stayed unmatched. CDR1 and CDR2 from the germline V gene are MNHEY and SVGEGT. This chain's CDR3 is CASSRTGGDTEAFF. The CDR3 DNA is TGTGCCAGCAGCCGGACAGGGGGAGACACTGAAGCTTTCTTT.

At least ten counts were recorded for this clonotype. The chain has TRBV7-8 and TRBJ2-5, with 8 bases lining up with TRBD2. In germline, CDR1 is SGHVS, CDR2 FQNEAQ. The CDR3 length is 13 residues. J was trimmed by 4 bases and V by 10 bases; bases with no gene match: 8. As DNA, the CDR3 is TGTGCCACCCAGCGGGAGCGGCGAGAGACCCAGTACTTC. Amino acids: CATQRERRETQYF.

In its sample, this clonotype was seen a few times. This rearrangement joins TRBV6-1 to TRBJ2-7, with a weak D call TRBD1 (6 bases). The CDR3 is made up of 11 amino acids. Trimming cost V 2 bases and J 11 bases, with 10 bases left between them. CDR1 MNHNS and CDR2 SASEGT come from the germline V gene. The CDR3 loop is CASSENEGEYF. CDR3 nucleotides: TGTGCCAGCAGTGAAAATGAGGGGGAGTACTTC.

This clonotype was picked up many times. The chain combines TRBV28 with TRBJ2-1; tentatively, D is TRBD1 (6 bases). Trimming removed 8 bases from V and 4 bases from J, with 9 bases in between. CDR3 length: 12 residues. Germline V gene sequence: CDR1 MDHEN, CDR2 SYDVKM. This CDR3 reads CASSGQYNEQFF. The DNA for the CDR3 is TGTGCCAGCTCGGGACAATACAATGAGCAGTTCTTC.

The chain recombines TRBV4-3 with TRBJ1-5; the D is unclear. In germline, CDR1 is LGHNA, CDR2 YSLEER. Deletions cut 3 bases from V and 10 bases from J, with 19 bases between. This CDR3 has 15 amino acids. The CDR3 here is CASSQERTDSRPQHF. The CDR3 coding sequence is TGCGCCAGCAGCCAGGAACGGACGGACTCGAGACCCCAGCATTTT.

The chain joins TRBV9 to TRBJ1-1, with 8 bases aligning to TRBD1. Germline values: CDR1 SGDLS, CDR2 YYNGEE. Trimming at V came to 6 bases and at J to 4 bases, leaving 11 bases not matched to a gene. This CDR3 is 15 amino acids long. CDR3: CASTPGQGAGTEAFF. The CDR3 coding sequence is TGTGCCAGCACCCCAGGACAGGGAGCGGGCACTGAAGCTTTCTTT.

This chain joins TRBV5-6 and TRBJ1-2; 10 nucleotides align to TRBD1. The germline V gene encodes CDR1 SGHDT and CDR2 YYEEEE. This CDR3 is built from 17 residues. The V gene end was trimmed by 0 bases and the J gene end by 2 bases; junction bases not matched to a gene: 7. The CDR3 DNA reads as TGTGCCAGCAGCTTGGCCCGAGGACAGGGGGTGAACTATGGCTACACCTTC. It yields the protein CASSLARGQGVNYGYTF.

The chain recombines TRBV6-6 with TRBJ2-1, with TRBD1 matching 7 bases. V gave up 4 bases and J gave up 0 bases; unmatched junction bases: 9. CDR1 and CDR2 from the germline V gene are MNHNY and SVGAGI (reference sequence). The length of the CDR3 is 17 residues. CDR3 sequence (DNA): TGTGCCAGCAGTTCCACTCCGGACAGGAGCTCCTACAATGAGCAGTTCTTC. Amino acids: CASSSTPDRSSYNEQFF.

This sequence joins TRBV6-6 and TRBJ1-1; D unresolved. The CDR3 is made up of 14 amino acids. Looked up from germline, CDR1 is MNHNY and CDR2 is SVGAGI (reference sequence). Between the trimmed V and J ends, which lost 6 bases and 4 bases, there was a span of 15 bases. This CDR3 is CASRNQEVGTEAFF. CDR3 DNA sequence: TGTGCCAGCAGGAACCAGGAGGTTGGCACTGAAGCTTTCTTT.

The chain joins TRBV28 to TRBJ1-1, with D possibly TRBD1 on 5 matching bases. The CDR3 is 13 amino acids. Trimming removed 4 bases at V and 4 bases at J, with 10 bases between. Germline V CDR1 and CDR2: MDHEN, SYDVKM. In nucleotides, the CDR3 is TGTGCCAGCAGTTCTACGACAGTCACTGAAGCTTTCTTT. The encoded protein is CASSSTTVTEAFF.

The table lists this clonotype with many counts. The genes are TRBV28 and TRBJ1-5, with D hard to call. CDR3 length: 12 residues. Trimming left V 6 bases short and J 1 base short, with 4 bases between. From germline, CDR1 is MDHEN and CDR2 SYDVKM. The DNA of the CDR3 is TGTGCCAGCAGGGGCAGCAATCAGCCCCAGCATTTT. Protein product: CASRGSNQPQHF.

This clonotype was observed a handful of times. The chain uses TRBV29-1 and TRBJ2-1; D is possibly TRBD1 or TRBD2 (7 bases each). CDR3 size: 14 residues. Germline V gene sequence: CDR1 SQVTM, CDR2 ANQGSEA. The CDR3 spells CSLKGGGGLYEQFF. As DNA, the CDR3 is TGCAGTCTTAAGGGAGGGGGCGGACTCTATGAGCAGTTCTTC.

This chain joins TRBV5-1 and TRBJ2-1; either TRBD1 or TRBD2 may fit D (7 bases each). The germline V gene encodes CDR1 SGHRS and CDR2 YFSETQ. Trimming left V 0 bases short and J 7 bases short, with 11 bases between. The CDR3 sequence is 14 residues long. The CDR3: CASSLAQGGNEQFF. The CDR3 DNA follows: TGCGCCAGCAGCTTGGCTCAGGGGGGGAATGAGCAGTTCTTC.

This clonotype was observed a few times. The genes are TRBV13 and TRBJ2-2, with a tentative D call TRBD2 (6 bases). The CDR3 has 14 amino acids. Germline assignment: CDR1 PRHDT and CDR2 FYEKMQ (reference sequence). Trimming took off 4 bases at V and 6 bases at J, with 12 bases between the two ends. Written as DNA, the CDR3 is TGTGCCAGCAGCTCTGGGGGGTCTGCCGGGGAGCTGTTTTTT. This sequence encodes CASSSGGSAGELFF.

This clonotype showed up many times. The chain recombines TRBV19 with TRBJ2-3; TRBD2 matches 16 bases. J lost 1 base, V lost 6 bases, and 19 bases had no gene match. The CDR3 loop spans 22 amino acids. Germline loops: CDR1 LNHDA, CDR2 SQIVND (reference sequence). The CDR3 nucleotides read TGTGCCAGTAGCCCTTACCTATCCGGGACTAGCGGGGGGGTTTATGGCACAGATACGCAGTATTTT. It specifies CASSPYLSGTSGGVYGTDTQYF.

The V call is TRBV7-9, the J call TRBJ1-4; D gene unclear. There are 16 residues in the CDR3. Germline loops: CDR1 SEHNR, CDR2 FQNEAQ (reference sequence). Trimming removed 1 base at V and 1 base at J, with 10 bases between. CDR3 sequence reads: CASSLGWTGTNEKLFF. The CDR3 bases are TGTGCCAGCAGCTTAGGTTGGACGGGAACTAATGAAAAACTGTTTTTT.

This clonotype was observed a few times. V and J are TRBV14 and TRBJ2-1; TRBD2 might be the D (6 bases). V was pared by 0 bases and J by 10 bases, with 10 bases between. This CDR3 has 13 amino acids. Germline loops: CDR1 SGHDN, CDR2 FVKESK. CDR3 in amino acids: CASSQDLAGEQFF. Written as DNA, the CDR3 is TGTGCCAGCAGCCAAGATCTGGCGGGAGAGCAGTTCTTC.

This clonotype came up a few times. V is TRBV20-1 and J is TRBJ1-2; no reliable D call. The CDR3 spans 12 residues. CDR1 and CDR2 (germline): DFQATT, SNEGSKA (reference sequence). V lost 0 bases and J lost 6, with 8 bases in between. The CDR3 nucleotides are TGCAGTGCTAGAGATCCCACGGATGGCTACACCTTC. This codes for CSARDPTDGYTF.

This clonotype turned up a few times. The chain has TRBV7-2 and TRBJ2-3, with 9 bases that match TRBD2. From germline, CDR1 is SGHTA and CDR2 FQGNSA. Trimming removed 1 base from V and 8 bases from J; junction bases left unmatched: 7. The CDR3 length is 15 residues. In DNA, the CDR3 is TGTGCCAGCAGCTTAGATGGCGGGGGGGCTGGTACGCAGTATTTT. The encoded protein is CASSLDGGGAGTQYF.

This clonotype was seen only a few times. The rearrangement uses TRBV7-2 and TRBJ1-1; perhaps TRBD1 as D (5 bases). V lost 3 bases, J lost 4 bases, and 18 bases lay in between. CDR1 SGHTA and CDR2 FQGNSA come from the germline V gene. The CDR3 runs to 16 residues. CDR3 coding DNA: TGTGCCAGCAGCTTGGGTGCGGCGCAGGGAGGCACTGAAGCTTTCTTT. This encodes CASSLGAAQGGTEAFF.

The table lists this clonotype with a few counts. The J gene is TRBJ1-1, the V gene TRBV7-8; TRBD1 agrees at 10 bases. The CDR3 has 17 residues. Germline trimming cut 5 bases from V and 4 bases from J; bases unmatched to any gene: 13. Germline V CDR1 and CDR2: SGHVS, FQNEAQ. CDR3 in amino acids: CASSPIPPGQGVTEAFF. The CDR3 bases are TGTGCCAGCAGCCCCATCCCCCCCGGACAGGGGGTCACTGAAGCTTTCTTT.

V usage is TRBV12-3 or TRBV12-4 and J usage is TRBJ1-2; TRBD1 matches 7 bases. The CDR3 totals 14 residues. V was pared by 2 bases and J by 4 bases, with 4 bases of the junction left unmatched. CDR3 loop: CASSLRGQIYGYTF. DNA of the CDR3: TGTGCCAGCAGTTTAAGGGGACAGATCTATGGCTACACCTTC.

The chain combines TRBV21-1 with TRBJ2-7; the D call in the table, TRBD1, was not verified against the DNA. TRBV21-1 is annotated as a pseudogene. CDR3 length equals 15 residues. CDR3 sequence: CANHTTGTGKNEQYF. The DNA for the CDR3 is TGTGCCAACCATACTACCGGGACAGGGAAGAACGAGCAGTACTTC.

The chain has TRBV18 and TRBJ2-7; 9 bases line up with TRBD1. Germline V gene sequence: CDR1 KGHSH, CDR2 LQKENI. The CDR3 is 16 amino acids. V was pared by 4 bases and J by 5 bases, with 12 bases of the junction left unmatched. The CDR3, as DNA: TGTGCCAGCTCACAACTTTCCGGGACAGGGTTTCACGAGCAGTACTTC. Translating it yields CASSQLSGTGFHEQYF.

This clonotype was detected only a few times. The V call is TRBV29-1, the J call TRBJ2-7; D possibly corresponds to TRBD2 (5 bases). Between the trimmed V and J ends, which lost 5 bases and 1 base, there was a span of 18 bases. The CDR3 loop spans 15 amino acids. CDR1 and CDR2 from the germline V gene are SQVTM and ANQGSEA. CDR3 bases: TGCAGCGTTCTCTGGTTTGGAAGAGGGTCCTACGAGCAGTACTTC. This translates into CSVLWFGRGSYEQYF.

In this sample, this clonotype turned up a few times. The chain couples TRBV7-9 to TRBJ2-7; 12 nucleotides align to TRBD2. V lost 7 bases to trimming and J lost 2 bases; unmatched junction nucleotides: 9. There are 16 residues in the CDR3. Germline CDR1 is SEHNR and CDR2 is FQNEAQ (reference sequence). The CDR3 nucleotides read TGTGCCAGCATCAAACTCGGACTAGCGGGACCCTACGAGCAGTACTTC. It yields the protein CASIKLGLAGPYEQYF.